These 15 T cell receptor beta chains originate from one sample sequenced in a study of blood T cell repertoires in COVID-19. The assay was immunoSEQ multiplex PCR, and TCRdb's table has in-frame clones only and misses some. Among 150,000 to 200,000 clones, approximately 80% were seen once, and the ten largest hold approximately 8%. The sample was peripheral blood. The receptors come from a man in his sixties with acute or convalescent COVID-19.

The chain couples TRBV24-1 to TRBJ1-2; TRBD1 agrees at 8 bases. From germline, CDR1 is KGHDR and CDR2 SFDVKD. The CDR3 has 15 residues. With V trimmed by 5 bases and J by 8 bases, 12 bases remained unmatched. In nucleotides, the CDR3 is TGTGCCACCAGTGCCTCGGACAGGGACGCCTCGGGCTACACCTTC. Its translation: CATSASDRDASGYTF.

The rearrangement joins TRBV3-1 (or the pseudogene TRBV3-2) to TRBJ2-2; weak D call: TRBD1 (5 bases). The CDR3 is 18 amino acids. V gave up 4 bases and J gave up 1 base, with 19 bases separating them. Germline lookup yields CDR1 LGHDT and CDR2 YNNKEL (reference sequence). DNA for the CDR3: TGTGCCAGCAGCCCACATAATCCGCAGGGAAGGAACACCGGGGAGCTGTTTTTT. Translated: CASSPHNPQGRNTGELFF.

The rearrangement links TRBV19 to TRBJ1-1; TRBD1 agrees at 7 bases. The germline V gene encodes CDR1 LNHDA and CDR2 SQIVND (reference sequence). After removal of 6 bases from V and 5 bases from J, the junction contained 9 bases not matched to a gene. CDR3 length: 14 amino acids. The CDR3 DNA sequence: TGTGCCAGTAGGGAGGGGGCCGGTGAGACTGAAGCTTTCTTT. Encoded protein: CASREGAGETEAFF.

This CDR3 reads CASSLAGGPSETQYF. The CDR3 nucleotides are TGTGCCAGCAGCTTGGCGGGGGGGCCGTCAGAGACCCAGTACTTC. The chain is built from TRBV5-4 and TRBJ2-5, with TRBD2 matching 8 bases. With 0 bases clipped from V and 4 bases from J, the junction kept 5 bases outside the gene matches. CDR3 size: 15 residues. Germline V gene sequence: CDR1 SGHNT, CDR2 YYREEE (reference sequence).

The rearrangement uses TRBV11-3 and TRBJ2-3; tentative D call: TRBD1 (5 bases). The length of the CDR3 is 14 residues. The germline gives CDR1 SGHNT, CDR2 YENEEA. Trimming removed 3 bases from V and 5 bases from J, with 12 bases in between. This CDR3 is CASSFNSQGDTQYF. CDR3 sequence (DNA): TGTGCCAGCAGCTTCAATTCCCAGGGAGATACGCAGTATTTT.

This chain uses TRBV4-1 with TRBJ2-7, with D perhaps TRBD2 (5 bases). Germline V CDR1 and CDR2: MGHRA, YSYEKL. There are 14 residues in the CDR3. Trimming shortened V by 1 base and J by 4 bases, and 11 bases separated the two germline ends. CDR3 sequence (DNA): TGCGCCAGCAGCCAAGGTCGGGGTCCGTACGAGCAGTACTTC. Its translation: CASSQGRGPYEQYF.

The J gene is TRBJ2-3, the V gene TRBV7-2, with no clear D. This CDR3 has 15 amino acids. Trimming removed 7 bases from V and 1 base from J, with 15 bases in between. The germline V gene has CDR1 SGHTA and CDR2 FQGNSA. The CDR3 nucleotides read TGTGCCAGCACCCGACGACCTCGGGGCACAGATACGCAGTATTTT. This sequence encodes CASTRRPRGTDTQYF.

V usage is TRBV7-2 and J usage is TRBJ2-3; a weak D match, TRBD2 (5 bases). This CDR3 region has 15 residues. The germline gives CDR1 SGHTA, CDR2 FQGNSA. Trimming took off 1 base at V and 2 bases at J, with 10 bases between the two ends. The CDR3 coding sequence is TGTGCCAGCAGCTTAGTGGCTAGCTTCACAGATACGCAGTATTTT. It codes for CASSLVASFTDTQYF.

The chain joins TRBV19 to TRBJ2-7; D gene uncertain. V lost 8 bases, J lost 0 bases, and 20 bases lay in between. Germline CDR1 reads LNHDA; CDR2 reads SQIVND (reference sequence). The CDR3 consists of 16 residues. CDR3 nucleotide sequence: TGTGCCAGTGCGGCCGAACTATGGAGTAGCTCCTACGAGCAGTACTTC. Translated: CASAAELWSSSYEQYF.

V and J are TRBV30 and TRBJ1-5, with D perhaps matching TRBD1 (6 bases). Per germline, CDR1 GTSNPN and CDR2 SVGIG (reference sequence). This CDR3 region has 15 residues. The V end lost 0 bases, the J end lost 7 bases, and 16 bases lay between the germline ends. CDR3 sequence (DNA): TGTGCCTGGAGTGTAGGAGCGGGGGCCGGGCAGCCCCAGCATTTT. The encoded protein is CAWSVGAGAGQPQHF.

The chain has TRBV9 and TRBJ2-3; 12 bases align to TRBD2. V lost 3 bases and J lost 6; bases outside the gene matches: 8. The CDR3 is made up of 16 amino acids. Germline V gene sequence: CDR1 SGDLS, CDR2 YYNGEE. Written as DNA, the CDR3 is TGTGCCAGCAGCGCTATCCTAGCGGGGGGGACGGATACGCAGTATTTT. It specifies CASSAILAGGTDTQYF.

Comment on this clone: Different DNA sequences within this sample yield the same CDR3. The genes are TRBV6-5 and TRBJ1-2, with 7 bases that match TRBD1. V shed 2 bases, J shed 5 bases, and the junction held 2 bases outside the gene matches. Germline values: CDR1 MNHEY, CDR2 SVGAGI. The CDR3 is made up of 13 amino acids. The CDR3 DNA is TGTGCCAGCAGTTACCCGACAGGGTATGGCTACACCTTC. This encodes CASSYPTGYGYTF.

This chain uses TRBV2 with TRBJ1-2; D may be TRBD1 (6 bases). With 6 bases removed from V and 7 bases from J, the gap between germline ends came to 21 bases. Germline CDR1 and CDR2: SNHLY and FYNNEI. The length of the CDR3 is 15 residues. The CDR3 is CASSETGRKARGYTF. CDR3 sequence (DNA): TGTGCCAGCAGCGAGACAGGTCGAAAGGCGCGTGGCTACACCTTC.

The V and J genes are TRBV4-1 and TRBJ1-5, with 8 bases aligning to TRBD1. After removal of 1 base from V and 2 bases from J, the junction contained 4 bases not matched to a gene. There are 16 residues in the CDR3. The germline V gene encodes CDR1 MGHRA and CDR2 YSYEKL. CDR3: CASSQGRGHGNQPQHF. The CDR3 bases are TGCGCCAGCAGCCAAGGCAGGGGGCATGGCAATCAGCCCCAGCATTTT.

The CDR3 region is CASSLASGNTGELFF. DNA of the CDR3: TGTGCCAGCAGCTTAGCGTCTGGGAACACCGGGGAGCTGTTTTTT. The chain combines TRBV7-3 with TRBJ2-2; D ambiguous. There are 15 residues in the CDR3. Trimming stripped 2 bases from V and 1 base from J, with 8 bases between. CDR1 is SGHTA, CDR2 FQGTGA, per germline. The whole variable domain, remainder taken from reference TRBV7-3 and TRBJ2-2, is GAGVSQTPSNKVTEKGKYVELRCDPISGHTALYWYRQSLGQGPEFLIYFQGTGAADDSGLPNDRFFAVRPEGSVSTLKIQRTERGDSAVYLCASSLASGNTGELFFGEGSRLTVL.